The clone carrying this T cell receptor (beta chain) appeared once. CDR1 is DFQATT, CDR2 SNEGSKA, per germline (reference sequence). Trimming took 5 bases from V and 2 from J, leaving 7 bases between them. The CDR3 consists of 11 residues. Sequenced by immunoSEQ multiplex PCR; TCRdb stores in-frame clones only, minus some. This sample has fewer than 25,000 clones, with more than 75% found just once. This record belongs to a study of OX40 agonist ivuxolimab in advanced cancers. Study at large: As their treatment, patients were administered ivuxolimab, an agonistic anti-OX40 (CD134) antibody. From roughly 20 to 79 years was the age range, with a mean of about 54 years, and about 83% were male.

The V gene is TRBV20-1, the J gene TRBJ2-7; D is perhaps TRBD1 or TRBD2 (5 bases each). The sequence came from an adult with an advanced solid tumor such as melanoma, head and neck, liver or kidney cancer. The material sequenced was CD4+ or CD8+ T cells sorted from blood, taken in a trial of the OX40 agonist ivuxolimab. DNA for the CDR3: TGCAGTGCTCGGGGCCCCTACGAGCAGTACTTC. Encoded protein: CSARGPYEQYF.